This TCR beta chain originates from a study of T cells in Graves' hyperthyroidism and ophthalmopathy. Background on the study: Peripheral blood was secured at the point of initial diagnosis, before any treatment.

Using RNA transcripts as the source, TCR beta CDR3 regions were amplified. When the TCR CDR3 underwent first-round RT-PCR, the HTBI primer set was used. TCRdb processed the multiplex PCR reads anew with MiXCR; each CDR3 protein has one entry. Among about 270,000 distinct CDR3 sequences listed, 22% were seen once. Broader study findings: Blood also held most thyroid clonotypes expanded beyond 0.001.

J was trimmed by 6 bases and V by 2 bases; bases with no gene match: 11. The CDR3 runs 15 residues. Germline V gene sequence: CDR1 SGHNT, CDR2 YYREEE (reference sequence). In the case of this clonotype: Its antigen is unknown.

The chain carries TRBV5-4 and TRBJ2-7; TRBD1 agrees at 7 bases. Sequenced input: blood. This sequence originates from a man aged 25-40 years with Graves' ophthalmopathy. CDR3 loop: CASSLGIGQAAEQYF. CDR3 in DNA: TGTGCCAGCAGCTTAGGCATCGGACAGGCAGCCGAGCAGTACTTC.